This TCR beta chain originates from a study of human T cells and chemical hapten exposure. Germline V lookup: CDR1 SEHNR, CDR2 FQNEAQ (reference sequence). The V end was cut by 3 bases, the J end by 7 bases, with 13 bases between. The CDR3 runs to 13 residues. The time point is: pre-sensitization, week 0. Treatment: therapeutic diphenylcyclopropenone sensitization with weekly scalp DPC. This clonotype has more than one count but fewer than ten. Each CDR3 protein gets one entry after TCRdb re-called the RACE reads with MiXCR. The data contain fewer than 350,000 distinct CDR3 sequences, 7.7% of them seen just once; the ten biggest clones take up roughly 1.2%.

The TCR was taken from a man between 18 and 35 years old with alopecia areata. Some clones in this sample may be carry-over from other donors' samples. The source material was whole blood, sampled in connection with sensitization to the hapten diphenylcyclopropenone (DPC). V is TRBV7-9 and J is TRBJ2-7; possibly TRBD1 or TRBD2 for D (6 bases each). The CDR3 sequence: CASSFTGAREQYV. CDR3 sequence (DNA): TGTGCCAGCAGCTTCACGGGGGCGAGGGAGCAGTACGTC.